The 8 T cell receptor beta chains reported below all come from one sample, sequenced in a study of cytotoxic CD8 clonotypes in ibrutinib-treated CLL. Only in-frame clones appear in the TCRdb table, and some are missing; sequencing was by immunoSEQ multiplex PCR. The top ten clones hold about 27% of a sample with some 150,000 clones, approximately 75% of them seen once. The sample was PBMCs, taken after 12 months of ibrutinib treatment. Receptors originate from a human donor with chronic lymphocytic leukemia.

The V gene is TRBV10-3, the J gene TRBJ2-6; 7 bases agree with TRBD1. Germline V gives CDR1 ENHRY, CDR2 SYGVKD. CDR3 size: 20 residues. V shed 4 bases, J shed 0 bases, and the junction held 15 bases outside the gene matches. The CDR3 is CAISGPRGTGVRSGANVLTF. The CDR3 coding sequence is TGTGCCATCAGTGGACCGAGAGGAACAGGGGTGCGCTCTGGGGCCAACGTCCTGACTTTC.

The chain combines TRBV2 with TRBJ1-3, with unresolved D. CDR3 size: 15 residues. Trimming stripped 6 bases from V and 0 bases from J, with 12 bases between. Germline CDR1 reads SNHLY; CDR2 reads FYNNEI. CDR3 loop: CASRPTPNSGNTIYF. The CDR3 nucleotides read TGTGCCAGCAGACCGACACCTAACTCTGGAAACACCATATATTTT.

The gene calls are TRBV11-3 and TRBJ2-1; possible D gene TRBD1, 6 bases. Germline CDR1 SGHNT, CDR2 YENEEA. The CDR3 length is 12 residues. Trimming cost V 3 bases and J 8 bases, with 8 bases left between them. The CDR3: CASSFQGYEQFF. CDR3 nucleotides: TGTGCCAGCAGCTTCCAGGGGTATGAGCAGTTCTTC.

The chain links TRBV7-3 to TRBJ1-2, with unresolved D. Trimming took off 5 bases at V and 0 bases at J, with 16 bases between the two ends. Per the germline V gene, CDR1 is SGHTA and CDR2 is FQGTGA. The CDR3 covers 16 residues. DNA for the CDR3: TGTGCCAGCAGCCCCCCCCGGGTCCTAGCTAACTATGGCTACACCTTC. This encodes CASSPPRVLANYGYTF.

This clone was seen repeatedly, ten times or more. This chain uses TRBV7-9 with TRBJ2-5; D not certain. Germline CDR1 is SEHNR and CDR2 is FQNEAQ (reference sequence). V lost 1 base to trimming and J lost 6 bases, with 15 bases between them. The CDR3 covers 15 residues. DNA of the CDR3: TGTGCCAGCAGCTTAGGGACCGCCTCCGGCAAGACCCAGTACTTC. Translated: CASSLGTASGKTQYF.

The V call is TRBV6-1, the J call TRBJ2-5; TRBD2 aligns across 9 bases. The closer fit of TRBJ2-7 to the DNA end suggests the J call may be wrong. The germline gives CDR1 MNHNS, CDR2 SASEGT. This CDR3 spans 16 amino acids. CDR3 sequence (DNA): TGTGCCAGCAGTGAAGCCATAGCGGGAGACACCTACGAGCAGTACTTC. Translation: CASSEAIAGDTYEQYF.

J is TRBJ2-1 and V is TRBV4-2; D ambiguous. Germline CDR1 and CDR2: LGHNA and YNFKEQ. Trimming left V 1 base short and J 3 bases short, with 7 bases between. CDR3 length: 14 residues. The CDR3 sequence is CASSQVLNYNEQFF. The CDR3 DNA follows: TGTGCCAGCAGCCAAGTCCTAAACTACAATGAGCAGTTCTTC.

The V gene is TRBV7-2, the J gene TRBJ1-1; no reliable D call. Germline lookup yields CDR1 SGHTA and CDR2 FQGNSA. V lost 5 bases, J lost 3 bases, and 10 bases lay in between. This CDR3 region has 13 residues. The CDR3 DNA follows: TGTGCCAGCAGCCTACTCCGGGACACTGAAGCTTTCTTT. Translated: CASSLLRDTEAFF.